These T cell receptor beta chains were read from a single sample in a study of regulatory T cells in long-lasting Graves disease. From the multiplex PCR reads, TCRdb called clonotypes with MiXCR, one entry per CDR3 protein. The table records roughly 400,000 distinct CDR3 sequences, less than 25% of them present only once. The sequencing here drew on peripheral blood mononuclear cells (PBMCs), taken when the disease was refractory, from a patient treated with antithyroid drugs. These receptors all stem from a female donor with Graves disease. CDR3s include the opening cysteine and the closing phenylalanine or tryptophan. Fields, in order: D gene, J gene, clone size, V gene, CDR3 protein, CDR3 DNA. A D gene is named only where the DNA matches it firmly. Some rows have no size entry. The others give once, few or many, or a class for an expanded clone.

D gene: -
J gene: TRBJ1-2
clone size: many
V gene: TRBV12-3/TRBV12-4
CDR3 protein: CASTVAGINYGYTF
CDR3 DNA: TGTGCCAGCACCGTCGCAGGGATAAACTATGGCTACACCTTC

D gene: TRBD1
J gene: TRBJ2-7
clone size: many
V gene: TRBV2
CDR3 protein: CASSETGQGYEQYF
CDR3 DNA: TGTGCCAGCAGTGAAACGGGACAGGGTTACGAGCAGTACTTC

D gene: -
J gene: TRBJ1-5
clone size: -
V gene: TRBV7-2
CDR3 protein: CASSLVPDSNQPQHF
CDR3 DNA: TGTGCCAGCAGCTTGGTACCCGATAGCAATCAGCCCCAGCATTTT

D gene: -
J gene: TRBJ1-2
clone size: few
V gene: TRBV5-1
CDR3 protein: CASSGGGSGYTF
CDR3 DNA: TGCGCCAGCAGTGGGGGAGGGTCTGGCTACACCTTC

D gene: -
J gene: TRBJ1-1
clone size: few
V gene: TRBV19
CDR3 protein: CARTTFTGTGNTEAFF
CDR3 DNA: TGTGCCAGAACCACTTTCACAGGGACGGGGAACACTGAAGCTTTCTTT

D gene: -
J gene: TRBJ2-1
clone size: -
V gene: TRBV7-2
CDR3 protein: CASSQDPQLQFF
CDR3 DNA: TGTGCCAGCAGCCAAGACCCTCAACTCCAGTTCTTC

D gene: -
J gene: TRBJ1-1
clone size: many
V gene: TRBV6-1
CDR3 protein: CASNQADSAEAFF
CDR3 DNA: TGTGCCAGCAACCAAGCGGATTCGGCTGAAGCTTTCTTT

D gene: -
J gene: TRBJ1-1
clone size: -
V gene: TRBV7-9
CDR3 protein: CASSSGGIEAFF
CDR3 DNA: TGTGCCAGCAGCTCAGGCGGGATTGAAGCTTTCTTT

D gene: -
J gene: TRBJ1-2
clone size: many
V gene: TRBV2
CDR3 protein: CASSEGAFGSLPANYGYTF
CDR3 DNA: TGTGCCAGCAGTGAAGGGGCCTTTGGCAGTTTACCCGCTAACTATGGCTACACCTTC

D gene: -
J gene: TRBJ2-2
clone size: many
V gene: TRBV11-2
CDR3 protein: CASSLVPIRGWAGELFF
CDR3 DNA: TGTGCCAGCAGCTTAGTCCCAATTCGGGGCTGGGCCGGGGAGCTGTTTTTT

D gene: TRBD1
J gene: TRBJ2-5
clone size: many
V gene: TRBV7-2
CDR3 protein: CASREPGQTQETQYF
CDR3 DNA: TGTGCCAGCAGGGAACCGGGACAGACCCAAGAGACCCAGTACTTC

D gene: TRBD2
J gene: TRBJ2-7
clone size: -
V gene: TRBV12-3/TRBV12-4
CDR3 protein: CASSPGTTLYEQYF
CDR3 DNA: TGTGCCAGCAGCCCCGGGACTACACTCTACGAGCAGTACTTC

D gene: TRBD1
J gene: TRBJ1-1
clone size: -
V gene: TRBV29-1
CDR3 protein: CSVDRGPTEAFF
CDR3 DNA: TGCAGCGTGGACAGGGGGCCCACTGAAGCTTTCTTT

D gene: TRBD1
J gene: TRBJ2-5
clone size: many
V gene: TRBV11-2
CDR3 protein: CASSLSTGGQETQYF
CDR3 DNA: TGTGCCAGCAGCTTATCGACAGGGGGCCAAGAGACCCAGTACTTC

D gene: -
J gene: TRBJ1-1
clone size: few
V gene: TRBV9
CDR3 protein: CASSVDQGRDTEAFF
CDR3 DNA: TGTGCCAGCAGCGTAGATCAGGGTCGGGACACTGAAGCTTTCTTT

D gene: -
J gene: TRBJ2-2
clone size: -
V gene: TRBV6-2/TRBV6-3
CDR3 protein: CASSYRRSVPTGELFF
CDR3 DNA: TGTGCCAGCAGTTACCGTAGGTCCGTTCCCACCGGGGAGCTGTTTTTT

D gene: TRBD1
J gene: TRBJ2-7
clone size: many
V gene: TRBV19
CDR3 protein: CASSHGTDHSYEQYF
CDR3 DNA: TGTGCCAGTAGTCACGGGACAGACCACTCCTACGAGCAGTACTTC

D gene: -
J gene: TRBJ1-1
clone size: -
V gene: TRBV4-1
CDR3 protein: CASSQDLATNTEAFF
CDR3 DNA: TGCGCCAGCAGCCAAGATCTAGCCACGAACACTGAAGCTTTCTTT

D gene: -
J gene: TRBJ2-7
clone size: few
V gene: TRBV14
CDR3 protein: CASSQGGSPLYEQYF
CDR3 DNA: TGTGCCAGCAGCCAAGGAGGCTCTCCTCTCTACGAGCAGTACTTC

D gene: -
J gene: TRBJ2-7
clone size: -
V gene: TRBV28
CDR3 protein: CASREDITYEQYF
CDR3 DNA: TGTGCCAGCAGGGAAGACATAACCTACGAGCAGTACTTC